This entry features one T cell receptor beta chain sequence. The specificity of this receptor is unknown. No per-base quality is available; no much larger clone lies one base away. CDR1 and CDR2 were assigned from the germline V gene (reference sequence) as DFQATT and SNEGSKA. The V end gives up 3 bases and the J end 3 bases, leaving 3 bases in the junction not matched to a gene. The CDR3 starts with the cysteine, ends with the phenylalanine, and has 13 residues. Of all the DNA, just the CDR3 is kept, 39 bases in frame from base 1. Collaborating institutions collected whole blood in K2EDTA tubes following their own protocols. Collaborator samples were shipped for TCRbeta analysis as frozen whole blood, isolated PBMCs, or DNA extracted from either sample type. The data belong to a study of blood T cell repertoires in COVID-19 (TCRdb year 2020). For context, the study as a whole: Samples covering the acute and convalescent phases of COVID-19 were provided by collaborators in the United States, Italy and Spain. Where available, HLA class I and class II types were taken from metadata supplied by the sample provider and were not determined by assay-based typing. The dataset comprised deeply sampled blood TCRbeta repertoires from subjects exposed to, actively infected with, or recovered from COVID-19. The samples were drawn from the first 160 participants of the ongoing ImmuneRACE study and from 950 to 1,500 subjects provided by 6 global collaborators. The material from the prospective study consisted of cDNA or gDNA derived from T cells, B-cell-depleted T cells, or PBMCs. The repertoires were made available in a free public database intended to serve as a resource for research on the immune response to SARS-CoV-2. The sample metadata nearly always contained a de-identified subject ID, COVID-19 status, age in years and sex.

The immunoSEQ Assay, a bias-controlled multiplex PCR, was used to amplify TCRbeta CDR3 regions from genomic DNA. Regarding the original processing steps: Within the assay, amplification of reference gene primers was used to estimate how many nucleated cells each sample contained. Sequence reads were collapsed and filtered to measure the absolute abundance of every unique TCRbeta CDR3 rearrangement. For each sample, productive Simpson clonality was calculated as the square root of Simpson's diversity index over productive rearrangements. Here the immuneACCESS table is served through TCRdb, limited to in-frame sequences with V and J called. Missing clones are a known gap in these copies; in checked studies unresolved V genes cover under half, and the rest lacks a known reason. V and J calls and clone size come straight from that table; D and trimming were deduced from the DNA. The table for this sample lists roughly 130,000 clones; around four fifths of them were counted only once. The ten top clones hold 8% to 10% of the sample.

Broader findings and caveats from the paper: Clinical and demographic metadata were provided uncurated, with the amount varying by source and participant.

Specimen: peripheral blood. The TCR comes from a man aged 35 to 55 with active or convalescent COVID-19. The chain is made from TRBV20-1 and TRBJ1-2, and 8 junctional nucleotides match TRBD1. The CDR3 corresponds to CSASLTGDYGYTF. The DNA sequence follows: TGCAGTGCTAGTCTGACAGGGGACTATGGCTACACCTTC.